One sample yielded the 5 T cell receptor beta chains listed below, sequenced in a study of T cell repertoires in cytomegalovirus infection. In TCRdb, the reads were re-called with MiXCR into one record per CDR3 protein. The repertoire has approximately 490,000 distinct CDR3 sequences, 10% to 12% of them found once; the top ten carry around 9.6%. Sequenced sample: PBMCs. The receptors come from a human donor in good health (CMV status not recorded). Some clones in this sample may be carry-over from other donors' samples.

This clonotype was counted many times. The chain carries TRBV7-3 and TRBJ2-1, with 10 bases matching TRBD2. The CDR3 length is 15 residues. V shed 5 bases and J 4 bases; nucleotides not matched to a gene: 5. Germline V gene sequence: CDR1 SGHTA, CDR2 FQGTGA. The CDR3 nucleotides are TGTGCCAGCAGCATTCGACTAGCGGGTTACAATGAGCAGTTCTTC. Its protein is CASSIRLAGYNEQFF.

This clonotype was seen ten or more times. The V and J genes are TRBV19 and TRBJ2-1, with D perhaps TRBD1 or TRBD2 (6 bases each). The germline CDR1 and CDR2 sequences are LNHDA and SQIVND (reference sequence). V dropped 5 bases and J dropped 2 bases, with 16 bases sitting between them. The CDR3 spans 16 residues. In DNA, the CDR3 is TGTGCCAGTAGTCCCAGTGGGGGCGGGACCTACAATGAGCAGTTCTTC. Protein: CASSPSGGGTYNEQFF. Combining the CDR3 with reference TRBV19 and TRBJ2-1 gives the whole variable domain DGGITQSPKYLFRKEGQNVTLSCEQNLNHDAMYWYRQDPGQGLRLIYYSQIVNDFQKGDIAEGYSVSREKKESFPLTVTSAQKNPTAFYLCASSPSGGGTYNEQFFGPGTRLTVL.

This clonotype was observed many times. The chain joins TRBV12-5 to TRBJ1-2; TRBD1 might be the D (5 bases). Deletions cut 6 bases from V and 6 bases from J, with 14 bases between. This CDR3 region has 13 residues. The germline V gene has CDR1 LGHNT and CDR2 FRNRAP. The CDR3 nucleotides are TGTGCTAGTGGGCCTGACAGAACCCATGGCTACACCTTC. This gives the protein CASGPDRTHGYTF.

The V gene is TRBV5-6, the J gene TRBJ1-1; D remains unclear. CDR3 length: 16 residues. The germline V and J ends were trimmed by 0 bases and 0 bases, with 12 bases remaining between them. Germline CDR1 is SGHDT and CDR2 is YYEEEE. The CDR3 nucleotides read TGTGCCAGCAGCTTGGCCGGGGTAGACATGAACACTGAAGCTTTCTTT. Its translation is CASSLAGVDMNTEAFF.

Only a few counts were recorded for this clonotype. CDR3 sequence reads: CSARGLVPRLAGVGGELFF. The CDR3 DNA follows: TGCAGTGCTAGGGGGCTGGTCCCGAGACTAGCGGGAGTCGGGGGGGAGCTGTTTTTT. The genes are TRBV20-1 and TRBJ2-2, with TRBD2 identical over 12 bases. The CDR3 sequence is 19 residues long. Germline V gene data show CDR1 as DFQATT and CDR2 as SNEGSKA (reference sequence). V trimming: 3 bases; J trimming: 8 bases; junction bases outside the gene matches: 19.